What follows is one TCR beta chain and its context. V trimming: 6 bases; J trimming: 3 bases; junction bases outside the gene matches: 8. The germline V gene has CDR1 MDHEN and CDR2 SYDVKM. The CDR3 has 15 amino acids. The sample is drawn from a study of blood T cell repertoires in COVID-19. Some clones are missing from TCRdb's copy, which holds only in-frame ones; the method was immunoSEQ multiplex PCR. The sample includes over 350,000 clones, 85% to 90% seen only once; the top ten take roughly a tenth. Sequencing was carried out using PBMCs or T cells enriched from blood (not recorded which). This clonotype originated in a woman aged 45-60 years who had recovered from COVID-19. The chain carries TRBV28 and TRBJ2-5, with 9 positions matching TRBD1. The CDR3 DNA sequence: TGTGCCAGCAGCTCAATCGGGACAGGGAAAGAGACCCAGTACTTC. Amino acid sequence: CASSSIGTGKETQYF.